The next 21 T cell receptor beta chains were all read from a single sample in a study of blood T cells in healthy people across ages. The use of a sample-barcoded 5' primer and a J-beta primer mix characterized a second PCR of roughly 6 to 11 cycles. TCRdb recomputed calls from the 5' RACE reads with MiXCR, one row per CDR3 protein. The sample lists some 900,000 distinct CDR3 sequences; around 49% were seen once. The source material was blood. The receptors stem from a man between 25 and 39 years old in good health.

This clonotype showed up just a few times. This CDR3 is CAWSPGFREAFF. CDR3 DNA sequence: TGTGCCTGGAGTCCTGGGTTCAGGGAAGCTTTCTTT. The chain links TRBV30 to TRBJ1-1; no clear D. The length of the CDR3 is 12 residues. Between the trimmed V and J ends, which lost 2 bases and 8 bases, there was a span of 12 bases. Germline lookup yields CDR1 GTSNPN and CDR2 SVGIG (reference sequence).

This clonotype was seen only a few times. The chain links TRBV29-1 to TRBJ2-7; D is perhaps TRBD1 or TRBD2 (6 bases each). Germline V gene sequence: CDR1 SQVTM, CDR2 ANQGSEA. Trimming took off 6 bases at V and 0 bases at J, with 18 bases between the two ends. The CDR3 totals 15 residues. This CDR3 is CSVGGWTDNSYEQYF. CDR3 bases: TGCAGCGTCGGGGGATGGACAGATAACTCCTACGAGCAGTACTTC.

The rearrangement links TRBV5-1 to TRBJ2-7, with TRBD1 as a possible D gene (6 bases). Trimming removed 4 bases at V and 3 bases at J, with 14 bases between. Germline assignment: CDR1 SGHRS and CDR2 YFSETQ. The CDR3 runs 14 residues. The DNA of the CDR3 is TGCGCCAGCAGCCAAGGACAGATAGGCTACGAGCAGTACTTC. This sequence encodes CASSQGQIGYEQYF.

This clonotype has just a few counts. The V and J genes are TRBV29-1 and TRBJ1-2; the D is unclear. V was trimmed by 0 bases and J by 0 bases, leaving 11 bases between them. Germline loops: CDR1 SQVTM, CDR2 ANQGSEA. This CDR3 spans 15 amino acids. The CDR3: CSVEDRGRANYGYTF. CDR3 sequence (DNA): TGCAGCGTTGAAGATCGGGGTAGGGCTAACTATGGCTACACCTTC.

This clonotype has only a few counts. The rearrangement uses TRBV3-1 and TRBJ2-6; maybe TRBD1 (5 bases). CDR3 length equals 17 residues. The V end was cut by 4 bases, the J end by 0 bases, with 13 bases between. Germline V gene sequence: CDR1 LGHDT, CDR2 YNNKEL (reference sequence). The CDR3 DNA sequence: TGTGCCAGCAGCCGCATTACAGGTAACTCTGGGGCCAACGTCCTGACTTTC. Its protein product is CASSRITGNSGANVLTF.

The chain joins TRBV5-1 to TRBJ2-7; possibly TRBD1 for D (5 bases). The CDR3 sequence is 14 residues long. The V gene lost 6 bases and the J gene lost 3 bases, with 16 bases spanning the gap. The germline V gene encodes CDR1 SGHRS and CDR2 YFSETQ. DNA of the CDR3: TGCGCCAGCACCACGACAGTTACGGACTACGAGCAGTACTTC. Amino acids: CASTTTVTDYEQYF.

The rearrangement uses TRBV6-5 and TRBJ2-5; 8 nucleotides align to TRBD1. The DNA end lines up better with TRBJ2-7; the J call may be wrong. This CDR3 spans 15 amino acids. From germline, CDR1 is MNHEY and CDR2 SVGAGI. The DNA of the CDR3 is TGTGCCAGCAGATTCACCGGGACAGGATTATACGAGCAGTACTTC. Its translation: CASRFTGTGLYEQYF.

The chain has TRBV9 and TRBJ2-1; D remains unclear. In germline, CDR1 is SGDLS, CDR2 YYNGEE. Trimming pared 0 bases from V and 9 bases from J, leaving 7 bases between. The length of the CDR3 is 12 residues. CDR3 DNA sequence: TGTGCCAGCAGCGTAGCTGCAGGTGAGCAGTTCTTC. It yields the protein CASSVAAGEQFF.

In its sample, this clonotype was seen a few times. V gene TRBV6-2 or TRBV6-3 combines with J gene TRBJ1-5; D remains unclear. V was shortened by 2 bases and J by 1 base, with 9 bases between the two germline ends. This CDR3 spans 15 amino acids. From germline, CDR1 is MNHEY and CDR2 SVGEGT. DNA for the CDR3: TGTGCCAGCAGTTACAGGGATGCGAGCAATCAGCCCCAGCATTTT. Amino acids: CASSYRDASNQPQHF.

The V call is TRBV15, the J call TRBJ2-1; TRBD1 agrees at 7 bases. CDR1 and CDR2 from the germline V gene are LNHNV and YYDKDF (reference sequence). Losses at the gene ends were 0 bases for V and 7 bases for J; bases not matched to a gene: 3. The CDR3 is made up of 14 amino acids. The CDR3 DNA reads TGTGCCACCAGCAGAGATAAGGGGGCAAATGAGCAGTTCTTC. Its translation is CATSRDKGANEQFF.

The V call is TRBV20-1, the J call TRBJ1-2, with D possibly TRBD1 on 5 matching bases. In germline, CDR1 is DFQATT, CDR2 SNEGSKA (reference sequence). The CDR3 is made up of 14 amino acids. V was trimmed by 5 bases and J by 9 bases, leaving 22 bases between them. The CDR3 here is CSALVGAVRVSYTF. Written as DNA, the CDR3 is TGCAGTGCTCTAGTAGGGGCGGTGCGGGTTAGCTACACCTTC.

The sample holds many counts of this clonotype. The chain is built from TRBV7-2 and TRBJ1-2; 7 bases agree with TRBD1. Germline CDR1 reads SGHTA; CDR2 reads FQGNSA. V lost 0 bases and J lost 4; bases outside the gene matches: 2. This CDR3 is 14 amino acids long. CDR3 loop: CASSLAPGGYGYTF. The CDR3 bases are TGTGCCAGCAGCTTAGCCCCAGGGGGCTATGGCTACACCTTC.

A few counts support this clonotype. V gene TRBV7-9 combines with J gene TRBJ1-4, with D perhaps TRBD1 (5 bases). The germline gives CDR1 SEHNR, CDR2 FQNEAQ (reference sequence). V lost 6 bases and J lost 11, with 13 bases in between. The CDR3 totals 12 residues. CDR3 in DNA: TGTGCCAGCAGGGGACGACGCTGGAAACTGTTTTTT. The encoded protein is CASRGRRWKLFF. Full variable domain (rest looked up from reference TRBV7-9 and TRBJ1-4): DTGVSQNPRHKITKRGQNVTFRCDPISEHNRLYWYRQTLGQGPEFLTYFQNEAQLEKSRLLSDRFSAERPKGSFSTLEIQRTEQGDSAMYLCASRGRRWKLFFGSGTQLSVL.

This clonotype was counted a few times. This chain links TRBV7-2 with TRBJ2-3; TRBD1 matches at 7 bases. Trimming at V came to 4 bases and at J to 10 bases, leaving 5 bases not matched to a gene. This CDR3 is 12 amino acids long. Germline loops: CDR1 SGHTA, CDR2 FQGNSA. CDR3 amino acids: CASSSTGLAQYF. The CDR3 DNA reads as TGTGCCAGCAGCTCGACAGGGTTAGCGCAGTATTTT. Combining the CDR3 with reference TRBV7-2 and TRBJ2-3 gives the whole variable domain GAGVSQSPSNKVTEKGKDVELRCDPISGHTALYWYRQSLGQGLEFLIYFQGNSAPDKSGLPSDRFSAERTGGSVSTLTIQRTQQEDSAVYLCASSSTGLAQYFGPGTRLTVL.

The rearrangement uses TRBV3-1 and TRBJ1-1, with D perhaps TRBD1 (6 bases). V shed 5 bases and J shed 5 bases, with 18 bases lying between them. CDR1 and CDR2 (germline): LGHDT, YNNKEL (reference sequence). The CDR3 is 15 amino acids. CDR3 DNA sequence: TGTGCCAGCAGCGAAGTATCCGGAGGGGGGACTGAAGCTTTCTTT. It yields the protein CASSEVSGGGTEAFF.

V gene TRBV6-5 combines with J gene TRBJ2-5, with a weak D call TRBD2 (5 bases). With 0 bases removed from V and 5 bases from J, the gap between germline ends came to 10 bases. The CDR3 consists of 14 residues. Germline loops: CDR1 MNHEY, CDR2 SVGAGI. CDR3 protein: CASSYSRARETQYF. The DNA for the CDR3 is TGTGCCAGCAGTTACTCGAGGGCTAGGGAGACCCAGTACTTC.

This clonotype was picked up a small number of times. It may be a read error: a sequence one base away is much more abundant. The chain carries TRBV10-3 and TRBJ2-7, with TRBD2 matching over 7 bases. The V segment lost 3 bases and the J segment 7 bases; nucleotides outside the gene matches: 15. The CDR3 runs 16 residues. Germline V CDR1 and CDR2: ENHRY, SYGVKD. DNA of the CDR3: TGTGCCATCAGTGACCCCGGACTAGGCGGTGGGAATGAGCAGTACTTC. It specifies CAISDPGLGGGNEQYF.

This clonotype was counted only a few times. The chain has TRBV28 and TRBJ2-7, with 7 bases fitting TRBD2. V lost 7 bases, J lost 0 bases, and 6 bases stayed unmatched. The CDR3 totals 14 residues. Looked up from germline, CDR1 is MDHEN and CDR2 is SYDVKM. CDR3: CASKSGGGSYEQYF. DNA of the CDR3: TGTGCCAGCAAGTCGGGGGGTGGCTCCTACGAGCAGTACTTC.

The chain uses TRBV7-9 and TRBJ2-7, with D hard to call. The CDR3 covers 15 residues. From germline, CDR1 is SEHNR and CDR2 FQNEAQ (reference sequence). V shed 6 bases and J shed 2 bases, with 17 bases lying between them. CDR3 nucleotides: TGTGCCAGCAGACGCACGCTAGGGCAGGCCTACGAGCAGTACTTC. Translated: CASRRTLGQAYEQYF.

A note on this clonotype: At one end, the junction sequence differs from germline, possibly due to a read error. This rearrangement joins TRBV6-6 to TRBJ2-3; D perhaps matches TRBD2 (6 bases). CDR3 length: 14 residues. CDR1 MNHNY and CDR2 SVGAGI come from the germline V gene (reference sequence). DNA of the CDR3: TGTGCCAGCCGAGGGACTGGGAGCATAGATACGCAGTATTTT. Encoded protein: CASRGTGSIDTQYF.

This rearrangement joins TRBV27 to TRBJ2-5, with 7 bases aligning to TRBD2. With the DNA end fitting TRBJ2-7 better, the J assignment may be wrong. The CDR3 is 17 amino acids. From germline, CDR1 is MNHEY and CDR2 SMNVEV (reference sequence). CDR3 coding DNA: TGTGCCAGCAGTTTATCGGGGGGGAGAGATCGGGTTTACGAGCAGTACTTC. This sequence encodes CASSLSGGRDRVYEQYF.